This T cell receptor beta chain was obtained from a study of T cell changes during pregnancy in multiple sclerosis (dated by TCRdb to between 2018 and 2021). Turning to the overall study: The study examined how the T cell repertoire changed over the course of pregnancy in women with multiple sclerosis.

The library came from the immunoSEQ multiplex PCR assay. TCRdb's version of the immuneACCESS table is confined to in-frame rearrangements and falls short of the full clone set. An unresolved V gene accounts for under half of the shortfall where checked; the remainder is of unknown origin. The sample records about 70,000 clones, 91% of which are singletons. Together, the top ten hold over 2% of the sample. Details on this clone: The target of this receptor is not known. No per-base quality is available; no much larger clone lies one base away.

CDR1 KGHSH and CDR2 LQKENI were looked up in the germline V gene. The CDR3 runs 17 amino acids, cysteine and phenylalanine included. Of the read, only the CDR3 DNA is kept; its 51 bases are in frame from base 1. Trimming leaves V shorter by 3 bases and J shorter by 2 bases, with the junction holding 12 bases beyond the gene matches. The sequence came from a female donor with multiple sclerosis, enrolled in a pregnancy study. The sequence is built from TRBV18 and TRBJ2-5; the central 7 bases match TRBD2. The sequenced sample was peripheral blood, obtained in the first trimester of pregnancy. CDR3 loop: CASSPRRGIQWQETQYF. In nucleotide form, the sequence is TGTGCCAGCTCACCCCGGCGGGGGATACAATGGCAAGAGACCCAGTACTTC.